This passage covers 3 T cell receptor beta chains from one sample sequenced in a study of identical twins. TCRdb fed the 5' RACE reads into MiXCR, producing one record per CDR3 protein. The data show fewer than 900,000 distinct CDR3 sequences, 18% seen once. These data were likewise used in another study, on T cells expressing NK-cell markers.

The specimen sequenced was PBMCs. Every receptor here comes from a young woman in good health.

V gene TRBV15 combines with J gene TRBJ2-5; tentative D call: TRBD2 (6 bases). Trimming cost V 0 bases and J 5 bases, with 13 bases left between them. CDR3 length: 15 amino acids. Germline V gene lookup returns CDR1 LNHNV and CDR2 YYDKDF (reference sequence). The CDR3 DNA sequence: TGTGCCACCAGCAGAGAGTCTTTGGAGGGGGAGACCCAGTACTTC. Translating it yields CATSRESLEGETQYF.

This chain connects TRBV20-1 to TRBJ2-7, with 8 positions matching TRBD1. The CDR3 is 16 residues long. Per the germline V gene, CDR1 is DFQATT and CDR2 is SNEGSKA (reference sequence). The V segment lost 0 bases and the J segment 0 bases; nucleotides outside the gene matches: 7. The DNA of the CDR3 is TGCAGTGCTAGAGATCGCCAAGGACAGGGCTCCTACGAGCAGTACTTC. Translated, it gives CSARDRQGQGSYEQYF.

The gene calls are TRBV14 and TRBJ2-2, with TRBD2 matching over 12 bases. Germline trimming cut 4 bases from V and 6 bases from J; bases unmatched to any gene: 6. Per germline, CDR1 SGHDN and CDR2 FVKESK. This CDR3 comprises 16 residues. The CDR3 bases are TGTGCCAGCAGCCTCAGACTAGCGGGAGCCCCCGGGGAGCTGTTTTTT. Its protein product is CASSLRLAGAPGELFF.